These T cell receptor beta chains were read from a single sample in a study of shared clonotypes between healthy human individuals. Assay: immunoSEQ multiplex PCR; the TCRdb copy retains only in-frame clones and omits some. The sample records approximately 460,000 clones, approximately 80% being singletons. The sample taken for sequencing was PBMCs. These receptors were taken from a woman in her forties in good health. Some clones in this sample may be carry-over from other donors' samples. CDR3s include the opening cysteine and the closing phenylalanine or tryptophan. The D gene is left open where the match is weak. Clone size, where shown, is once, few, many, or a class for clones that have expanded.

TRBJ1-4 - - TRBV5-1 CASSTDGATNEKLFF TGCGCCAGCAGCACCGACGGAGCAACTAATGAAAAACTGTTTTTT
TRBJ2-2 - - TRBV10-3 CAISGVPIVEGGELFF TGTGCCATCAGTGGCGTTCCTATAGTCGAAGGCGGGGAGCTGTTTTTT
TRBJ2-3 - TRBD1 TRBV7-9 CASPGGPSTDTQYF TGTGCTTCGCCAGGGGGCCCTTCCACAGATACGCAGTATTTT
TRBJ1-4 - - TRBV9 CASSPGGNNEKLFF TGTGCCAGCAGCCCGGGGGGCAATAATGAAAAACTGTTTTTT
TRBJ1-3 - - TRBV2 CASSTGISGNTIYF TGTGCCAGCAGTACGGGGATCTCTGGAAACACCATATATTTT
TRBJ1-4 - - TRBV2 CASSEFRGVNEKLFF TGTGCCAGCAGTGAATTTCGCGGGGTTAATGAAAAACTGTTTTTT
TRBJ2-1 - TRBD1 TRBV5-1 CASSSSSGTGGENEQFF TGCGCCAGCAGCTCCTCATCCGGGACAGGGGGTGAGAATGAGCAGTTCTTC
TRBJ1-1 once TRBD1 TRBV2 CARESAPGQGNTEAFF TGTGCCAGGGAATCAGCTCCGGGACAGGGGAACACTGAAGCTTTCTTT
TRBJ1-2 few - TRBV6-5 CAAGLYADYGYTF TGTGCCGCGGGATTGTATGCCGACTATGGCTACACCTTC
TRBJ1-2 few - TRBV30 CAWSVGGYGYTF TGTGCCTGGAGTGTAGGGGGTTATGGCTACACCTTC
TRBJ2-5 - - TRBV4-3 CASSQDGVAETQYF TGCGCCAGCAGCCAAGATGGGGTAGCGGAGACCCAGTACTTC
TRBJ2-2 - - TRBV7-9 CASSFDSSGELFF TGTGCCAGCAGCTTCGACAGTTCCGGGGAGCTGTTTTTT
TRBJ2-7 few - TRBV4-2 CASSLVGGEPSYEQYF TGTGCCAGCAGCCTTGTGGGGGGTGAACCCTCCTACGAGCAGTACTTC
TRBJ2-5 - - TRBV5-5 CASSPRGQETQYF TGTGCCAGCAGCCCCCGGGGGCAAGAGACCCAGTACTTC
TRBJ2-7 - - TRBV6-5 CASSYGRGSYEQYF TGTGCCAGCAGTTACGGCAGGGGCTCCTACGAGCAGTACTTC
TRBJ2-1 - TRBD2 TRBV5-4 CASSTPGTSGNNEQFF TGTGCCAGCAGCACACCCGGGACTAGCGGGAACAATGAGCAGTTCTTC